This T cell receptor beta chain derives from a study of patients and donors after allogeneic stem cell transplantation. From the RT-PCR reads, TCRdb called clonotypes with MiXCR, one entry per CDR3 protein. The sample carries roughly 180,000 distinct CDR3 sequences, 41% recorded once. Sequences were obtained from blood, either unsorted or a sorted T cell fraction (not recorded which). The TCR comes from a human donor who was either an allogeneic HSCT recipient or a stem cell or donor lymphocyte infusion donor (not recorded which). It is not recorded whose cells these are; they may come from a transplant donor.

The CDR3 sequence: CATSIGTGKDEQFF. The CDR3 DNA reads TGTGCCACCAGTATTGGGACAGGGAAGGATGAGCAGTTCTTC. The chain has TRBV24-1 and TRBJ2-1; 9 nucleotides line up with TRBD1. V lost 6 bases and J lost 8; bases outside the gene matches: 7. From germline, CDR1 is KGHDR and CDR2 SFDVKD. The CDR3 is 14 amino acids.